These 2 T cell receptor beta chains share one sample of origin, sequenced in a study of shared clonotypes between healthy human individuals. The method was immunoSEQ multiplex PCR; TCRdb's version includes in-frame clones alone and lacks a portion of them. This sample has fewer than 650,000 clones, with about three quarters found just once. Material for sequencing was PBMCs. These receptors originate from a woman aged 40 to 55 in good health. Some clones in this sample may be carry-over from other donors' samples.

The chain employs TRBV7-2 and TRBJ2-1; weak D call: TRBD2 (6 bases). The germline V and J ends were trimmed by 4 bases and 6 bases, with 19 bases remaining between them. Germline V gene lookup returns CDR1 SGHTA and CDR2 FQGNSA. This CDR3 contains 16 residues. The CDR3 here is CASSSRDFLRANEQFF. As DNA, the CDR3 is TGTGCCAGCAGCTCCCGGGACTTCCTCCGGGCCAATGAGCAGTTCTTC.

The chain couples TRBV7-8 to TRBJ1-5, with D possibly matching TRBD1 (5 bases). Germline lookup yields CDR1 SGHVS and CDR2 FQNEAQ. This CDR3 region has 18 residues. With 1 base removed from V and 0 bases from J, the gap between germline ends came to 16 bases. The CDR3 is CASSLGGGGHYSNQPQHF. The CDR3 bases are TGTGCCAGCAGCTTAGGTGGGGGGGGTCACTATAGCAATCAGCCCCAGCATTTT.